Listed here are 12 T cell receptor beta chains from one sample, sequenced in a study of naive and memory T cell subsets (dated by TCRdb to 2015 to 2018). The paper as a whole reports these results and caveats: A few larger clonotypes were found in naive repertoires, especially CD8, and these larger clonotypes were possibly memory cells re-expressing CD45RA.

These receptors have no known antigen. Library prep was done by UMI-ligation and nested PCR. TCRdb lists the instrument as Illumina MiSeq. To cover both TRBC1 and TRBC2, the beta constant-region primer consisted of an equimolar mix of two oligonucleotides. Four rounds of PCR, combining the SP2 primer with nested alpha and beta constant-region primers, were used to amplify the ligated cDNA. Starting from the raw public reads, TCRdb applied fastp trimming at Q25, assembled clones with MiXCR and retained in-frame beta chains. Each CDR3 protein appears once, grouped with its most common genes and DNA. The sample data list approximately 150,000 distinct CDR3 sequences, and about 23% of these were observed just once. The ten largest clones take up 0.11% of the sample. Sequenced: naive CD4+ T cells from blood. Sample cell subset or site, as interpreted from the label and publication: naive T cells, CD45RA high CD27+. These receptors originate from a human donor in good health.

This clonotype has a count of ten or more. The chain is built from TRBV19 and TRBJ2-2, with unresolved D. The CDR3 loop spans 12 amino acids. V lost 7 bases and J lost 1, with 4 bases in between. Germline V gene lookup returns CDR1 LNHDA and CDR2 SQIVND (reference sequence). This CDR3 reads CASKGNTGELFF. As DNA, the CDR3 is TGTGCCAGTAAAGGGAACACCGGGGAGCTGTTTTTT.

In this sample, this clonotype turned up a few times. The V and J genes are TRBV24-1 and TRBJ2-1, with 7 positions matching TRBD2. CDR3 length equals 17 residues. Per the germline V gene, CDR1 is KGHDR and CDR2 is SFDVKD. The V gene end was trimmed by 5 bases and the J gene end by 5 bases; junction bases not matched to a gene: 14. As DNA, the CDR3 is TGTGCCACCAGTGCCCCCCTTGGCCTAGCGGTGAACAATGAGCAGTTCTTC. Translation: CATSAPLGLAVNNEQFF.

This chain links TRBV6-5 with TRBJ1-4; D not certain. This CDR3 has 15 residues. In germline, CDR1 is MNHEY, CDR2 SVGAGI. With 2 bases removed from V and 0 bases from J, the gap between germline ends came to 7 bases. The CDR3 DNA is TGTGCCAGCAGTTACACCCCGTCAACTAATGAAAAACTGTTTTTT. This codes for CASSYTPSTNEKLFF.

The chain recombines TRBV28 with TRBJ2-2; 7 bases are a match to TRBD2. The CDR3 extends over 16 amino acids. V was clipped by 2 bases and J by 5 bases; unmatched bases: 8. Germline V CDR1 and CDR2: MDHEN, SYDVKM. For the CDR3, the DNA is TGTGCCAGCAGTTTAGCCCGACTAGCTGCGACCGGGGAGCTGTTTTTT. It codes for CASSLARLAATGELFF.

The chain recombines TRBV6-6 with TRBJ1-5; 8 bases fit TRBD1. Germline trimming cut 2 bases from V and 3 bases from J; bases unmatched to any gene: 3. Germline V gives CDR1 MNHNY, CDR2 SVGAGI (reference sequence). The CDR3 has 15 residues. CDR3 region: CASSYHRGDNQPQHF. CDR3 nucleotide sequence: TGTGCCAGCAGTTACCACAGGGGGGACAATCAGCCCCAGCATTTT.

This clonotype was observed a handful of times. The rearrangement uses TRBV20-1 and TRBJ1-5; no firm D call. This CDR3 spans 18 amino acids. With 6 bases removed from V and 0 bases from J, the gap between germline ends came to 24 bases. In germline, CDR1 is DFQATT, CDR2 SNEGSKA (reference sequence). The CDR3 is CSARKQVGNINSNQPQHF. The CDR3 coding sequence is TGCAGTGCCAGAAAGCAGGTGGGAAACATAAATAGCAATCAGCCCCAGCATTTT.

This clonotype appeared a few times. The chain links TRBV29-1 to TRBJ2-7; D may be TRBD1 or TRBD2 (6 bases each). Germline assignment: CDR1 SQVTM and CDR2 ANQGSEA. This CDR3 contains 13 residues. Trimming left V 5 bases short and J 5 bases short, with 16 bases between. CDR3 nucleotide sequence: TGCAGCGTTACCCGTTGGGGGGCCAACGAGCAGTACTTC. The encoded protein is CSVTRWGANEQYF.

The chain recombines TRBV15 with TRBJ2-2; D not resolved. This CDR3 is 13 amino acids long. Germline values: CDR1 LNHNV, CDR2 YYDKDF (reference sequence). Trimming cost V 6 bases and J 3 bases, with 8 bases left between them. The CDR3: CATRLGYTGELFF. The CDR3 DNA reads TGTGCCACCAGGCTGGGTTACACCGGGGAGCTGTTTTTT.

J is TRBJ1-2 and V is TRBV28; D not resolved. Germline loops: CDR1 MDHEN, CDR2 SYDVKM. CDR3 size: 12 residues. With 6 bases removed from V and 8 bases from J, the gap between germline ends came to 13 bases. The CDR3 loop is CASSAGPGGYTF. CDR3 DNA sequence: TGTGCCAGCAGCGCAGGACCGGGGGGCTACACCTTC.

The table lists this clonotype with a few counts. The chain uses TRBV19 and TRBJ2-7; TRBD1 or TRBD2 may be the D gene (5 bases each). The CDR3 length is 12 residues. V shed 7 bases and J shed 5 bases, with 12 bases lying between them. Germline V gives CDR1 LNHDA, CDR2 SQIVND (reference sequence). The CDR3 DNA is TGTGCCAGTAAGGGACCTAACAACGAGCAGTACTTC. Translation gives CASKGPNNEQYF.

This clonotype has more than one count but fewer than ten. The rearrangement uses TRBV10-3 and TRBJ2-1; D not certain. The CDR3 spans 13 residues. Trimming pared 0 bases from V and 9 bases from J, leaving 9 bases between. Germline lookup yields CDR1 ENHRY and CDR2 SYGVKD. CDR3 sequence (DNA): TGTGCCATCAGTGAGTCGGCGGTGCCTGAGCAGTTCTTC. Its translation: CAISESAVPEQFF.

This clonotype was detected a few times. The chain joins TRBV2 to TRBJ2-7; the match to TRBD1 covers 7 bases. There are 14 residues in the CDR3. J was trimmed by 5 bases and V by 5 bases; bases with no gene match: 9. CDR1 is SNHLY and CDR2 is FYNNEI in the germline V gene. CDR3 DNA sequence: TGTGCCAGCAGTCGACAGGGTGGCACGCACGAGCAGTACTTC. This translates into CASSRQGGTHEQYF.